This entry lists 12 T cell receptor beta chains sequenced from one sample in a study of blood T cell repertoires in COVID-19. Assay used: immunoSEQ multiplex PCR; TCRdb lists only in-frame clones, some missing. The sample includes 95,000 to 100,000 clones, 79% of them seen just once. Sequencing was carried out using peripheral blood. Receptors were obtained from a woman older than 75 with active or convalescent COVID-19.

V and J are TRBV9 and TRBJ1-2, with 8 nucleotides matching TRBD1. V lost 0 bases and J lost 2; bases outside the gene matches: 9. The CDR3 has 17 amino acids. Per the germline V gene, CDR1 is SGDLS and CDR2 is YYNGEE. CDR3 coding DNA: TGTGCCAGCAGCGTAGCGGGGGACAGGATCCACAACTATGGCTACACCTTC. Translating gives CASSVAGDRIHNYGYTF.

The chain joins TRBV28 to TRBJ2-3, with TRBD2 matching 7 bases. Unmatched junction bases numbered 18, after V lost 6 bases and J lost 3 bases. CDR3 length: 18 amino acids. CDR1 is MDHEN and CDR2 is SYDVKM in the germline V gene. The CDR3 here is CASSPTWGRAMSTDTQYF. The CDR3 nucleotides are TGTGCCAGCAGCCCCACTTGGGGGAGGGCGATGTCGACAGATACGCAGTATTTT.

This rearrangement joins TRBV7-8 to TRBJ2-1; 10 bases align to TRBD2. The trim removed 5 bases at V and 7 bases at J, leaving 11 bases unmatched. Per germline, CDR1 SGHVS and CDR2 FQNEAQ. This CDR3 has 16 amino acids. CDR3 protein: CASSKRGLAVWNEQFF. The CDR3 nucleotides read TGTGCCAGCAGCAAGAGAGGACTAGCGGTGTGGAATGAGCAGTTCTTC.

This chain connects TRBV29-1 to TRBJ2-3; 7 bases match TRBD1. Germline V lookup: CDR1 SQVTM, CDR2 ANQGSEA. The CDR3 extends over 14 amino acids. After removal of 4 bases from V and 0 bases from J, the junction contained 4 bases not matched to a gene. The CDR3 here is CSVVGTASTDTQYF. As DNA, the CDR3 is TGCAGCGTTGTGGGGACAGCTAGCACAGATACGCAGTATTTT.

The table lists this clone with a few counts. The chain links TRBV2 to TRBJ2-2; D is unresolved. The CDR3 is 15 residues long. Trimming took 2 bases from V and 7 from J, leaving 14 bases between them. Germline V lookup: CDR1 SNHLY, CDR2 FYNNEI. CDR3: CASSERQWFGGELFF. In nucleotides, the CDR3 is TGTGCCAGCAGTGAAAGACAATGGTTTGGCGGGGAGCTGTTTTTT.

The chain has TRBV30 and TRBJ1-2; TRBD1 agrees at 7 bases. Germline trimming cut 4 bases from V and 8 bases from J; bases unmatched to any gene: 13. This CDR3 contains 14 residues. Germline loops: CDR1 GTSNPN, CDR2 SVGIG (reference sequence). The CDR3 region has the DNA TGTGCCTGGACTAGACAGGGTGGGGGTTCGGGCTACACCTTC. Encoded protein: CAWTRQGGGSGYTF. The complete variable domain, with remaining parts taken from reference TRBV30 and TRBJ1-2, reads SQTIHQWPATLVQPVGSPLSLECTVEGTSNPNLYWYRQAAGRGLQLLFYSVGIGQISSEVPQNLSASRPQDRQFILSSKKLLLSDSGFYLCAWTRQGGGSGYTFGSGTRLTVV.

This clone was recorded a few times. V and J are TRBV2 and TRBJ2-1; D may be TRBD2 (6 bases). Germline CDR1 and CDR2: SNHLY and FYNNEI. The CDR3 covers 10 residues. The V and J ends lost 8 bases and 7 bases respectively, with 6 bases between them. The CDR3 nucleotides are TGTGCCAGCGGGGGGAATGAGCAGTTCTTC. Translation: CASGGNEQFF. Combining the CDR3 with reference TRBV2 and TRBJ2-1 gives the whole variable domain EPEVTQTPSHQVTQMGQEVILRCVPISNHLYFYWYRQILGQKVEFLVSFYNNEISEKSEIFDDQFSVERPDGSNFTLKIRSTKLEDSAMYFCASGGNEQFFGPGTRLTVL.

V gene TRBV10-3 combines with J gene TRBJ2-3, with 9 bases that match TRBD1. The length of the CDR3 is 16 residues. CDR1 ENHRY and CDR2 SYGVKD come from the germline V gene. Unmatched junction bases numbered 10, after V lost 7 bases and J lost 2 bases. CDR3 protein: CAINEVTGGSTDTQYF. The CDR3 nucleotides are TGTGCCATCAACGAGGTGACAGGGGGTTCCACAGATACGCAGTATTTT.

The chain carries TRBV19 and TRBJ1-1, with D perhaps TRBD1 (6 bases). Germline CDR1 is LNHDA and CDR2 is SQIVND (reference sequence). The CDR3 length is 14 residues. Trimming took 5 bases from V and 1 from J, leaving 11 bases between them. The CDR3 sequence is CASSLGQRNTEAFF. CDR3 coding DNA: TGTGCCAGTAGTCTCGGACAGAGGAACACTGAAGCTTTCTTT.

The V gene is TRBV28, the J gene TRBJ2-1; 8 bases line up with TRBD2. J was trimmed by 3 bases and V by 8 bases; bases with no gene match: 6. The CDR3 consists of 14 residues. The germline V gene has CDR1 MDHEN and CDR2 SYDVKM. The CDR3 loop is CASHSGRNYNEQFF. CDR3 nucleotides: TGTGCCAGCCACAGCGGGAGAAACTACAATGAGCAGTTCTTC.

The chain combines TRBV6-1 with TRBJ1-2, with TRBD1 as a possible D gene (5 bases). This CDR3 is built from 14 residues. Germline V lookup: CDR1 MNHNS, CDR2 SASEGT. The V and J ends lost 2 bases and 6 bases respectively, with 13 bases between them. CDR3 DNA: TGTGCCAGCAGTGAAAGGGTCAGGGAACATGGCTACACCTTC. It specifies CASSERVREHGYTF.

Only a few counts were recorded for this clone. This rearrangement joins TRBV7-3 to TRBJ2-2; D unclear. The V and J ends lost 4 bases and 3 bases respectively, with 9 bases between them. CDR3 length: 14 residues. Germline V gives CDR1 SGHTA, CDR2 FQGTGA. The chain's CDR3 is CASSSSTHTGELFF. The CDR3 nucleotides are TGTGCCAGCAGCTCTTCGACTCACACCGGGGAGCTGTTTTTT.